This T cell receptor beta chain is drawn from a study of blood T cell repertoires in COVID-19. About the research overall: Whether acute or convalescent, the COVID-19 samples came from the United States, Italy and Spain. PBMCs, B-cell-depleted T cells, or T cells were the source of the cDNA or gDNA that made up the material.

Only one count was recorded for this clone. In the source study's methods: Amplification with reference gene primers provided the estimates of nucleated cell counts. TCRdb's table, derived via immunoSEQ multiplex PCR, lists solely in-frame clones and lacks some. V and J calls and clone size come straight from that table; D and trimming were deduced from the DNA. This table has 140,000 to 150,000 clones, more than 70% appearing once. This CDR3 is 14 amino acids long. The germline CDR1 and CDR2 sequences are MNHEY and SVGEGT. The ends lost 2 bases at V and 7 bases at J; junction bases unmatched: 4. The specimen sequenced was peripheral blood. The sequence was obtained from a human donor in a cohort sampled during active COVID-19. The gene calls are TRBV6-2 or TRBV6-3 and TRBJ2-1; 8 positions match TRBD1. CDR3 residues: CASSYGTGLNEQFF. In DNA, the CDR3 is TGTGCCAGCAGTTACGGGACAGGCCTTAATGAGCAGTTCTTC.